Shown below are 9 T cell receptor beta chains from a single sample sequenced in a study of vaccination effects on CD4 cells after COVID-19. Libraries were prepared by immunoSEQ multiplex PCR; TCRdb keeps only in-frame clonotypes and omits some of them. The repertoire consists of around 22,000 clones, with around 76% occurring once and the leading ten covering about 9.1%. Viral peptide pools were used in the ViraFEST assay to expand antigen-specific CD4+ T cells, and sequencing came afterward. Subsequent to a culture period of about ten days, CD4+ T cells were isolated. All study participants received two doses of BNT162b2 or mRNA-1273 vaccine. These receptors lack a known antigen. Sample: CD4+ T cells from PBMCs cultured with HCoV-229E spike peptides, taken after COVID-19 vaccination. The receptors shown here come from a human donor who received a COVID-19 vaccine.

The V and J genes are TRBV18 and TRBJ2-1; no clear D. Trimming took off 6 bases at V and 10 bases at J, with 7 bases between the two ends. The CDR3 contains 10 residues. Germline V gene lookup returns CDR1 KGHSH and CDR2 LQKENI. Here the CDR3 reads CASSGREQFF. The CDR3, as DNA: TGTGCCAGCTCCGGGCGAGAGCAGTTCTTC.

The chain employs TRBV6-5 and TRBJ2-2; D might be TRBD1 (7 bases). Per the germline V gene, CDR1 is MNHEY and CDR2 is SVGAGI. This CDR3 has 15 residues. Trimming stripped 11 bases from V and 0 bases from J, with 16 bases between. This chain's CDR3 is CAGGGRQTNTGELFF. CDR3 nucleotides: TGTGCCGGAGGGGGCCGACAGACGAACACCGGGGAGCTGTTTTTT.

This clone has a handful of counts. The J gene is TRBJ1-3, the V gene TRBV6-5; D is undetermined. Germline V gene sequence: CDR1 MNHEY, CDR2 SVGAGI. Trimming took off 7 bases at V and 3 bases at J, with 10 bases between the two ends. This CDR3 is built from 13 residues. CDR3 loop: CASNSRNGNTIYF. The DNA of the CDR3 is TGTGCCAGCAATTCAAGGAATGGAAACACCATATATTTT.

The J gene is TRBJ2-7, the V gene TRBV5-5; TRBD1 aligns across 8 bases. V shed 3 bases, J shed 3 bases, and the junction held 5 bases outside the gene matches. The CDR3 consists of 14 residues. CDR1 is SGHKS, CDR2 YYEKEE, per germline (reference sequence). The CDR3 DNA is TGTGCCAGCAGCTACCAGGACAGGGTCTACGAGCAGTACTTC. This sequence encodes CASSYQDRVYEQYF.

The V gene is TRBV11-2, the J gene TRBJ1-1, with TRBD1 matching over 11 bases. Germline-derived CDR1 and CDR2 are SGHAT and FQNNGV. V gave up 1 base and J gave up 7 bases; unmatched junction bases: 11. The CDR3 runs 17 residues. The CDR3 is CASSLVAPGTGGYEAFF. For the CDR3, the DNA is TGTGCCAGCAGCTTAGTGGCCCCCGGGACAGGGGGATATGAAGCTTTCTTT.

This chain connects TRBV13 to TRBJ2-4; D unresolved. Germline-derived CDR1 and CDR2 are PRHDT and FYEKMQ (reference sequence). Trimming took 5 bases from V and 2 from J, leaving 10 bases between them. This CDR3 spans 14 amino acids. CDR3 region: CASSPGPTKNIQYF. Here the CDR3 DNA reads TGTGCCAGCAGCCCCGGGCCGACCAAAAACATTCAGTACTTC.

The rearrangement joins TRBV5-4 to TRBJ1-3; a possible D gene is TRBD1 (5 bases). Germline V gives CDR1 SGHNT, CDR2 YYREEE (reference sequence). The V end lost 2 bases, the J end lost 1 base, and 10 bases lay between the germline ends. The CDR3 runs 15 residues. This CDR3 is CASSFSGISGNTIYF. CDR3 in DNA: TGTGCCAGCAGCTTCTCAGGGATATCTGGAAACACCATATATTTT.

This clone has a handful of counts. The gene calls are TRBV6-1 and TRBJ2-1; no clear D. Germline V gives CDR1 MNHNS, CDR2 SASEGT. The CDR3 covers 14 residues. The V and J ends lost 3 bases and 12 bases respectively, with 18 bases between them. The CDR3 DNA is TGTGCCAGCAGTGATCAAATCGGTTGGGGTATGCAGTTCTTC. This sequence encodes CASSDQIGWGMQFF.

This chain links TRBV29-1 with TRBJ2-1, with D unclear. The CDR3 spans 12 residues. Germline V gene lookup returns CDR1 SQVTM and CDR2 ANQGSEA. Trimming took 4 bases from V and 7 from J, leaving 11 bases between them. CDR3 region: CSVGAANNEQFF. CDR3 nucleotides: TGCAGCGTTGGGGCAGCGAATAATGAGCAGTTCTTC.